This record looks at one T cell receptor (beta chain) sequence and its context. Its antigen remains undetermined. The input lacks base qualities; no much larger clone sits a single base away. High-throughput TCR beta sequencing profiled peripheral blood CD8+ and CD4+ T cells from healthy donors, Susac syndrome patients and multiple sclerosis patients. The Susac syndrome patients fulfilled recently defined diagnostic criteria for either definite or probable disease. CD8+ TEMRA cells were enriched by FACS, while bulk CD8+ and CD4+ T cells were purified by magnetic negative isolation. Blood was drawn into EDTA tubes, processed within 24 hours, and PBMCs were isolated by density gradient centrifugation. PBMCs destined for TCR sequencing were cryopreserved in liquid nitrogen and later thawed in a 37 °C water bath. A purity of at least 90% was achieved for sorted or isolated CD4+, CD8+ and CD8+ TEMRA cells.

The data belong to a study of CD8 T cells in Susac syndrome (dated by TCRdb to between 2018 and 2020). For the study in its entirety: Among the sequenced Susac syndrome patients, about 6 had clinically active disease and about 8 were in clinical remission. Susac syndrome patients were therapy-naive, on corticosteroids (some also receiving IVIg), or on IVIg alone at blood withdrawal. Whether CD8+ T cell activation and differentiation in Susac syndrome was antigen driven was tested using repertoire sequencing. The study compared CD8+ T cell repertoire clonality among 12 healthy donors, about 14 Susac syndrome patients and some 16 multiple sclerosis patients.

The CDR3 numbers 14 residues from cysteine through phenylalanine. Only the CDR3 region is kept as DNA, spanning 42 bases read in frame from base 1. CDR1 DFQATT and CDR2 SNEGSKA were looked up in the germline V gene (reference sequence). V lost 6 bases and J lost 7 bases, and the count of bases not matched to a germline gene is 11. RNA was extracted using the RNeasy kit, and roughly 0.45 to 1 microgram was reverse transcribed with random hexamers. The immunoSEQ multiplex PCR assay, which covers 54 Vbeta and 13 Jbeta segments, was used to amplify TCR beta CDR3 regions. Bias from PCR amplification was corrected by using a synthetic template baseline for primer optimization and for computational correction. The paper's data handling went like this. Reads were annotated to V, D and J genes per IMGT and analyzed with immunoSEQ Analyzer, keeping only productive sequences. Clonality was calculated as one minus the Shannon entropy normalized by log2 of the number of productive unique sequences. Public and private clones were assessed among the 100 most prevalent clones of each patient and control. Susac-specific clones were defined as absent from healthy and MS cohorts, 850 to 1,300 published viral clones and other ImmuneACCESS disease sequences. TCRdb took the public reads, trimmed them with fastp at Q25, ran MiXCR for clone calling and kept in-frame beta chains. Each entry is one CDR3 protein sequence, shown with its most common DNA and genes. TCRdb's processing, not the study's, gives the V and J calls here. In all, the sample holds 75,000 to 100,000 distinct CDR3 sequences, and about 93% of those were seen once. The ten largest clonotypes hold approximately 0.9% of the sample.

Study-wide findings and limitations: Sixteen Susac-specific public clones were identified in the total CD8+ repertoire, and four or five Susac-specific public clones were identified in the CD8+ TEMRA repertoire. Susac syndrome CD8+ repertoires showed clonal expansion, highest in CD8+ TEMRA cells and greater in clinically active than remitting patients. The number of individuals in the TCR sequencing and HLA analysis was recognized as being relatively small.

The sequenced sample was CD8+ T cells from PBMCs. The chain couples TRBV20-1 to TRBJ2-3, with 9 central nucleotides matching TRBD1. This receptor was identified in a human donor with Susac syndrome. The nucleotides are TGCAGTGCCCCGGGACAGGGATCTACATATACGCAGTATTTT. This codes for CSAPGQGSTYTQYF.